This passage covers 20 T cell receptor beta chains from one sample sequenced in a study of prognosis after radiotherapy for stage I lung cancer. Amplification of the TCR beta CDR3 (from genomic DNA) was done by two-round multiplex PCR. Gene-specific TRBV and TRBJ primers were used in PCR round one. TCRdb independently ran MiXCR on the multiplex PCR reads; one entry per CDR3 protein. The sample has roughly 24,000 distinct CDR3 sequences; around two fifths are singletons. This sample comprised PBMCs, obtained before or after stereotactic body radiation therapy (not recorded which). These receptors were taken from a donor at least 50 years old with non-small cell lung cancer.

This clonotype was found many times. This chain connects TRBV11-2 to TRBJ2-7; D gene unclear. The CDR3 has 12 residues. Per the germline V gene, CDR1 is SGHAT and CDR2 is FQNNGV. Trimming shortened V by 1 base and J by 4 bases, and 5 bases separated the two germline ends. CDR3 region: CASSLVGYEQYF. The CDR3 DNA follows: TGTGCCAGCAGCTTAGTGGGGTACGAGCAGTACTTC.

This clonotype was recorded many times. The chain has TRBV19 and TRBJ2-5, with TRBD1 matching 10 bases. The CDR3 contains 15 residues. Germline V gene lookup returns CDR1 LNHDA and CDR2 SQIVND (reference sequence). Trimming took 3 bases from V and 4 from J; bases not matched to a gene: 5. The CDR3 region has the DNA TGTGCCAGTAGTATGGGACAGGGGCGTCGAGAGACCCAGTACTTC. This encodes CASSMGQGRRETQYF.

This clonotype was observed at least ten times. J is TRBJ2-1 and V is TRBV7-9; D unclear. The V end was cut by 5 bases, the J end by 9 bases, with 17 bases between. The CDR3 covers 14 residues. The germline gives CDR1 SEHNR, CDR2 FQNEAQ (reference sequence). CDR3 coding DNA: TGTGCCAGCAGCCGCACCCCCGCGGTTGGTGAGCAGTTCTTC. This codes for CASSRTPAVGEQFF.

This clonotype was observed a few times. The gene calls are TRBV27 and TRBJ2-1, with TRBD1 identical over 8 bases. The CDR3 totals 14 residues. V dropped 9 bases and J dropped 5; count of bases not matched to a gene: 9. The V gene's germline CDR1 is MNHEY and CDR2 SMNVEV (reference sequence). The CDR3 loop reads CASQQGGVNNEQFF. CDR3 nucleotide sequence: TGTGCCAGTCAACAGGGGGGAGTAAACAATGAGCAGTTCTTC.

This clonotype was seen once. This chain links TRBV6-1 with TRBJ1-2; no firm D call. Germline CDR1 MNHNS, CDR2 SASEGT. V shed 6 bases and J shed 8 bases, with 19 bases lying between them. This CDR3 comprises 14 residues. The CDR3 DNA sequence: TGTGCCAGCAGGTCTGCAGCGACCCAATGCGGCTACACCTTC. This sequence encodes CASRSAATQCGYTF.

This clonotype was counted ten times or more. The chain combines TRBV24-1 with TRBJ2-3; a weak D match, TRBD1 (6 bases). The CDR3 length is 15 residues. Germline CDR1 and CDR2: KGHDR and SFDVKD. V was pared by 3 bases and J by 2 bases, with 11 bases between. The CDR3: CATSDITGNTDTQYF. The CDR3 nucleotides are TGTGCCACCAGTGATATCACAGGGAACACAGATACGCAGTATTTT.

For this clonotype: Given a much more abundant clone one base away, this may be a read error. The genes are TRBV2 and TRBJ2-5; D is uncertain. The V end lost 8 bases, the J end lost 5 bases, and 15 bases lay between the germline ends. In germline, CDR1 is SNHLY, CDR2 FYNNEI. The CDR3 runs 13 residues. This CDR3 reads CASSGCQGETQYF. CDR3 sequence (DNA): TGTGCCAGCTCAGGTTGTCAAGGGGAGACCCAGTACTTC.

As DNA, the CDR3 is TGCAGTGCTAGGGCGACGGTCGGTGAAAAACTGTTTTTT. This codes for CSARATVGEKLFF. The chain combines TRBV20-1 with TRBJ1-4; D remains unclear. The CDR3 length is 13 residues. CDR1 and CDR2 (germline): DFQATT, SNEGSKA (reference sequence). The ends were cut back, 3 bases at V and 7 bases at J, with 12 bases in the middle.

This clonotype occurred many times. This sequence joins TRBV24-1 and TRBJ2-3; no firm D call. V lost 1 base and J lost 6, with 10 bases in between. CDR1 KGHDR and CDR2 SFDVKD come from the germline V gene. The CDR3 sequence is 14 residues long. CDR3 in amino acids: CATSDFRGADTQYF. CDR3 DNA: TGTGCCACCAGTGATTTTCGAGGAGCTGATACGCAGTATTTT.

This rearrangement joins TRBV9 to TRBJ1-2; TRBD1 is a possible D gene (6 bases). Germline V gene lookup returns CDR1 SGDLS and CDR2 YYNGEE. V was clipped by 4 bases and J by 4 bases, with 14 bases between them. The CDR3 runs to 14 residues. In DNA form, the CDR3 reads TGTGCCAGCAGCCAGGGGCAGTGGGGCTATGGCTACACCTTC. Its protein is CASSQGQWGYGYTF.

This clonotype came up many times. The V call is TRBV27, the J call TRBJ2-7; TRBD2 matches at 11 bases. The ends lost 6 bases at V and 4 bases at J; junction bases unmatched: 11. This CDR3 spans 16 amino acids. The germline CDR1 and CDR2 sequences are MNHEY and SMNVEV (reference sequence). CDR3 protein: CASRLLGLAEEYEQYF. In DNA, the CDR3 is TGTGCCAGCAGACTCCTGGGACTAGCGGAAGAATACGAGCAGTACTTC.

About this clonotype itself: The germline gene is not matched at one end of the junction; a read error may be the cause. The rearrangement uses TRBV20-1 and TRBJ2-7; D is undetermined. The CDR3 loop spans 12 amino acids. Germline CDR1 is DFQATT and CDR2 is SNEGSKA (reference sequence). In DNA, the CDR3 is TGCAGTGCTAGGGATCCCGACGGCGAGCATTACTTC. Translated: CSARDPDGEHYF.

Ten or more counts support this clonotype. At one of its ends the junction is not consistent with the germline gene, which may arise from a read error. The V call is TRBV20-1, the J call TRBJ2-3; 8 positions match TRBD2. This CDR3 comprises 16 residues. CDR1 and CDR2 from the germline V gene are DFQATT and SNEGSKA (reference sequence). The CDR3 DNA reads TGCAGTGCAACGACCACTAGCGGTCTTTACACAGATATGCAGTATTTT. It yields the protein CSATTTSGLYTDMQYF.

This clonotype was counted at least ten times. Here the CDR3 reads CASRGLAGPEQYF. As DNA, the CDR3 is TGTGCCAGCAGGGGACTAGCGGGTCCAGAGCAGTACTTC. The V call is TRBV6-1, the J call TRBJ2-7, with TRBD2 matching over 12 bases. This CDR3 has 13 residues. Germline V gene data show CDR1 as MNHNS and CDR2 as SASEGT. With 6 bases clipped from V and 7 bases from J, the junction kept 4 bases outside the gene matches.

There are many counts of this clonotype. The rearrangement joins TRBV7-2 to TRBJ1-6; D perhaps matches TRBD1 (5 bases). CDR3 size: 14 residues. The germline V and J ends were trimmed by 5 bases and 9 bases, with 14 bases remaining between them. Germline CDR1 SGHTA, CDR2 FQGNSA. As DNA, the CDR3 is TGTGCCAGCAGCCTTAATCCAGGGACTTCACCCCTCCACTTT. Its translation: CASSLNPGTSPLHF.

The V call is TRBV5-1, the J call TRBJ1-1; D is perhaps TRBD1 (5 bases). This CDR3 is built from 13 residues. Per germline, CDR1 SGHRS and CDR2 YFSETQ. The V gene lost 0 bases and the J gene lost 4 bases, with 7 bases spanning the gap. CDR3 nucleotides: TGCGCCAGCAGCTTGGGGGGGATCACTGAAGCTTTCTTT. This translates into CASSLGGITEAFF.

This clonotype showed up many times. DNA for the CDR3: TGTGCCAGCAGAAGGGCGGAGGGGGCAGATACGCAGTATTTT. It yields the protein CASRRAEGADTQYF. This sequence joins TRBV5-4 and TRBJ2-3; D possibly uses TRBD1 or TRBD2 (6 bases each). V was trimmed by 5 bases and J by 4 bases, leaving 14 bases between them. This CDR3 has 14 amino acids. Germline V gene lookup returns CDR1 SGHNT and CDR2 YYREEE (reference sequence).

This clonotype was seen a handful of times. A far larger clone is one base from this, pointing to a likely read error. The chain is built from TRBV6-6 and TRBJ1-1; D is possibly TRBD1 (6 bases). The V gene lost 0 bases and the J gene lost 10 bases, with 12 bases spanning the gap. This CDR3 is 13 amino acids long. Germline-derived CDR1 and CDR2 are MNHNY and SVGAGI (reference sequence). CDR3 sequence: CASSYSFGGGAFF. The DNA of the CDR3 is TGTGCCAGCAGTTACTCGTTCGGGGGCGGAGCTTTCTTT.

This rearrangement joins TRBV3-1 to TRBJ1-6, with D maybe TRBD1 (6 bases). Germline V CDR1 and CDR2: LGHDT, YNNKEL (reference sequence). This CDR3 has 16 amino acids. V was clipped by 0 bases and J by 9 bases, with 15 bases between them. This CDR3 reads CASSQDGGTGLSPLHF. The CDR3 DNA follows: TGTGCCAGCAGCCAAGATGGTGGTACAGGGCTTTCACCCCTCCACTTT. The whole variable domain, filled in from reference TRBV3-1 and TRBJ1-6, reads DTAVSQTPKYLVTQMGNDKSIKCEQNLGHDTMYWYKQDSKKFLKIMFSYNNKELIINETVPNRFSPKSPDKAHLNLHINSLELGDSAVYFCASSQDGGTGLSPLHFGNGTRLTVT.

This clonotype appeared a single time. At one end the junction does not follow the germline gene, possibly because of a read error. The chain uses TRBV20-1 and TRBJ1-2; D is perhaps TRBD1 (5 bases). Germline V lookup: CDR1 DFQATT, CDR2 SNEGSKA (reference sequence). This CDR3 contains 13 residues. Written as DNA, the CDR3 is TGCAGTGCTGGGGGGACGTCTAACCATGGCTACACCTTC. Encoded protein: CSAGGTSNHGYTF.